Listed below are T cell receptor beta chains from one sample, sequenced in a study of blood T cell repertoires in COVID-19. Sequencing used immunoSEQ multiplex PCR; TCRdb keeps in-frame clones, though not all of them. Among approximately 180,000 clones, about 93% were seen once, and the ten largest hold 0.53%. Sequencing used peripheral blood. All receptors derive from a man aged 50-60 years with acute or convalescent COVID-19. Each CDR3 is given with its conserved first and last residue. A D gene is named only where the DNA matches it firmly. Rows give clone size only sometimes, using once, few, many, or a class for an expanded clone.

j_call: TRBJ1-5
v_call: TRBV10-2
d_call: TRBD1
clone_size: once
cdr3_aa: CASRHDRANQPQHF
cdr3_nt: TGCGCCAGCAGACACGACAGGGCAAATCAGCCCCAGCATTTT

j_call: TRBJ2-5
v_call: TRBV5-4
d_call: -
clone_size: -
cdr3_aa: CASTPGVAGGETQYF
cdr3_nt: TGTGCCAGCACTCCGGGGGTTGCCGGAGGAGAGACCCAGTACTTC

j_call: TRBJ2-7
v_call: TRBV7-9
d_call: -
clone_size: -
cdr3_aa: CASSRAAYEQYF
cdr3_nt: TGTGCCAGCAGCCGCGCGGCCTACGAGCAGTACTTC

j_call: TRBJ2-1
v_call: TRBV18
d_call: TRBD2
clone_size: -
cdr3_aa: CASSPFSGAYNEQFF
cdr3_nt: TGTGCCAGCTCACCTTTTAGCGGGGCCTACAATGAGCAGTTCTTC

j_call: TRBJ1-5
v_call: TRBV5-5
d_call: -
clone_size: -
cdr3_aa: CASSQLDLPQHF
cdr3_nt: TGTGCCAGCAGCCAACTCGACTTGCCCCAGCATTTT

j_call: TRBJ2-1
v_call: TRBV3-1/TRBV3-2
d_call: -
clone_size: few
cdr3_aa: CASSLASKRYGEQFF
cdr3_nt: TGTGCCAGCAGCCTAGCCTCTAAGAGGTACGGCGAGCAGTTCTTC

j_call: TRBJ2-6
v_call: TRBV18
d_call: -
clone_size: once
cdr3_aa: CASSPALANVLTF
cdr3_nt: TGTGCCAGCTCCCCAGCGCTGGCCAACGTCCTGACTTTC

j_call: TRBJ2-3
v_call: TRBV5-6
d_call: TRBD2
clone_size: -
cdr3_aa: CASSLGLAGTVTQYF
cdr3_nt: TGTGCCAGCAGCTTGGGGCTAGCGGGAACCGTTACGCAGTATTTT

j_call: TRBJ1-5
v_call: TRBV6-2/TRBV6-3
d_call: -
clone_size: -
cdr3_aa: CASSKARGSEINQPQHF
cdr3_nt: TGTGCCAGCAGCAAAGCACGCGGGTCAGAAATCAATCAGCCCCAGCATTTT

j_call: TRBJ1-3
v_call: TRBV6-6
d_call: -
clone_size: few
cdr3_aa: CASSSRGSSGNTIYF
cdr3_nt: TGTGCCAGCAGTTCACGGGGAAGCTCTGGAAACACCATATATTTT

j_call: TRBJ1-2
v_call: TRBV19
d_call: TRBD1
clone_size: -
cdr3_aa: CASTPLDRANLDYGYTF
cdr3_nt: TGTGCCAGTACCCCCTTGGACAGGGCCAACCTAGACTATGGCTACACCTTC

j_call: TRBJ2-3
v_call: TRBV9
d_call: TRBD2
clone_size: -
cdr3_aa: CASSPRVAGGTDTQYF
cdr3_nt: TGTGCCAGCAGCCCGAGGGTAGCGGGAGGGACAGATACGCAGTATTTT

j_call: TRBJ1-3
v_call: TRBV28
d_call: -
clone_size: -
cdr3_aa: CAAQGSGNTIYF
cdr3_nt: TGTGCCGCACAGGGTTCTGGAAACACCATATATTTT

j_call: TRBJ2-7
v_call: TRBV28
d_call: -
clone_size: -
cdr3_aa: CASSLYLGANEQYF
cdr3_nt: TGTGCCAGCAGTTTATATCTGGGGGCCAACGAGCAGTACTTC

j_call: TRBJ2-3
v_call: TRBV11-2
d_call: TRBD2
clone_size: -
cdr3_aa: CASSPFWGGGQDTQYF
cdr3_nt: TGTGCCAGCAGCCCCTTTTGGGGGGGAGGCCAAGATACGCAGTATTTT

j_call: TRBJ2-5
v_call: TRBV11-2
d_call: TRBD1
clone_size: -
cdr3_aa: CASSQGTVKETQYF
cdr3_nt: TGTGCCAGCAGCCAAGGGACAGTTAAAGAGACCCAGTACTTC

j_call: TRBJ2-5
v_call: TRBV2
d_call: TRBD2
clone_size: -
cdr3_aa: CASHGGRGETQYF
cdr3_nt: TGTGCCAGCCATGGCGGGAGGGGAGAGACCCAGTACTTC

j_call: TRBJ2-2
v_call: TRBV5-4
d_call: TRBD2
clone_size: -
cdr3_aa: CASSQRGIITGELFF
cdr3_nt: TGTGCCAGCAGCCAGCGGGGGATAATCACCGGGGAGCTGTTTTTT

j_call: TRBJ2-5
v_call: TRBV18
d_call: -
clone_size: -
cdr3_aa: CASSLTGGQETQYF
cdr3_nt: TGTGCCAGCTCACTCACCGGGGGCCAAGAGACCCAGTACTTC

j_call: TRBJ2-2
v_call: TRBV6-6
d_call: -
clone_size: -
cdr3_aa: CASSRDSPGELFF
cdr3_nt: TGTGCCAGCAGTCGCGACTCCCCCGGGGAGCTGTTTTTT

j_call: TRBJ1-5
v_call: TRBV19
d_call: TRBD1
clone_size: -
cdr3_aa: CASTERPGGSSNQPQHF
cdr3_nt: TGTGCCAGTACCGAGCGGCCAGGGGGATCGAGCAATCAGCCCCAGCATTTT

j_call: TRBJ1-2
v_call: TRBV5-1
d_call: TRBD1
clone_size: -
cdr3_aa: CASGQRSGQVDYGYTF
cdr3_nt: TGCGCCAGCGGTCAACGCTCAGGACAGGTGGACTATGGCTACACCTTC

j_call: TRBJ2-2
v_call: TRBV7-3
d_call: TRBD1
clone_size: few
cdr3_aa: CASSRQGTGELFF
cdr3_nt: TGTGCCAGCAGCCGACAGGGTACCGGGGAGCTGTTTTTT

j_call: TRBJ1-1
v_call: TRBV12-3/TRBV12-4
d_call: TRBD1
clone_size: -
cdr3_aa: CASSPGQGGFF
cdr3_nt: TGTGCCAGCAGCCCGGGACAGGGAGGTTTCTTT

j_call: TRBJ1-5
v_call: TRBV18
d_call: -
clone_size: -
cdr3_aa: CASSPQSNQPQHF
cdr3_nt: TGTGCCAGCTCACCCCAGAGCAATCAGCCCCAGCATTTT

j_call: TRBJ2-6
v_call: TRBV3-1/TRBV3-2
d_call: TRBD1
clone_size: -
cdr3_aa: CASSPQVGGLSGANVLTF
cdr3_nt: TGTGCCAGCAGCCCCCAGGTAGGGGGCCTCTCTGGGGCCAACGTCCTGACTTTC

j_call: TRBJ2-1
v_call: TRBV4-3
d_call: TRBD2
clone_size: -
cdr3_aa: CASSQDGALAGDNEQFF
cdr3_nt: TGCGCCAGCAGCCAAGATGGGGCACTAGCGGGGGACAATGAGCAGTTCTTC

j_call: TRBJ1-5
v_call: TRBV18
d_call: TRBD1
clone_size: -
cdr3_aa: CASSPADRGSNQPQHF
cdr3_nt: TGTGCCAGCTCACCGGCGGACAGGGGTAGCAATCAGCCCCAGCATTTT

j_call: TRBJ2-1
v_call: TRBV2
d_call: TRBD2
clone_size: -
cdr3_aa: CASSDWREHYNEQFF
cdr3_nt: TGTGCCAGCAGTGACTGGCGGGAGCACTACAATGAGCAGTTCTTC

j_call: TRBJ2-1
v_call: TRBV7-9
d_call: -
clone_size: -
cdr3_aa: CASSLVQRSSYNEQFF
cdr3_nt: TGTGCCAGCAGCTTAGTTCAGCGAAGCTCCTACAATGAGCAGTTCTTC

j_call: TRBJ2-1
v_call: TRBV5-1
d_call: TRBD2
clone_size: -
cdr3_aa: CASSSLAGGHNEQFF
cdr3_nt: TGCGCCAGCAGCTCACTAGCGGGGGGCCACAATGAGCAGTTCTTC

j_call: TRBJ2-5
v_call: TRBV9
d_call: -
clone_size: once
cdr3_aa: CASSVEAKQETQYF
cdr3_nt: TGTGCCAGCAGCGTCGAGGCAAAACAAGAGACCCAGTACTTC

j_call: TRBJ2-7
v_call: TRBV4-2
d_call: -
clone_size: -
cdr3_aa: CASSQEMRAASYEQYF
cdr3_nt: TGTGCCAGCAGCCAAGAAATGAGAGCAGCTAGCTACGAGCAGTACTTC

j_call: TRBJ1-4
v_call: TRBV19
d_call: TRBD1
clone_size: -
cdr3_aa: CASSPQGYHEKLFF
cdr3_nt: TGTGCCAGTAGTCCACAGGGGTATCATGAAAAACTGTTTTTT

j_call: TRBJ2-3
v_call: TRBV28
d_call: TRBD2
clone_size: few
cdr3_aa: CASAASGASDTQYF
cdr3_nt: TGTGCCAGCGCCGCTAGCGGGGCATCAGATACGCAGTATTTT

j_call: TRBJ1-1
v_call: TRBV6-6
d_call: -
clone_size: -
cdr3_aa: CASNNRAGGTEAFF
cdr3_nt: TGTGCCAGCAACAACAGGGCGGGCGGCACTGAAGCTTTCTTT

j_call: TRBJ2-3
v_call: TRBV12-2
d_call: -
clone_size: -
cdr3_aa: CASLPFVLNTQYF
cdr3_nt: TGTGCAAGTCTCCCCTTTGTACTGAATACGCAGTATTTT

j_call: TRBJ2-1
v_call: TRBV30
d_call: -
clone_size: once
cdr3_aa: CACLKQGGEQFF
cdr3_nt: TGTGCCTGCTTGAAACAGGGTGGTGAGCAGTTCTTC

j_call: TRBJ2-2
v_call: TRBV7-9
d_call: -
clone_size: -
cdr3_aa: CASSPDNPAGELFF
cdr3_nt: TGTGCCAGCAGCCCCGACAATCCGGCTGGGGAGCTGTTTTTT

j_call: TRBJ2-2
v_call: TRBV27
d_call: -
clone_size: once
cdr3_aa: CASSFTDGRSGELFF
cdr3_nt: TGTGCCAGCAGTTTTACGGACGGGAGATCCGGGGAGCTGTTTTTT

j_call: TRBJ1-3
v_call: TRBV5-6
d_call: -
clone_size: -
cdr3_aa: CASSLMRTVGNTIYF
cdr3_nt: TGTGCCAGCAGCTTGATGAGGACAGTCGGAAACACCATATATTTT

j_call: TRBJ2-1
v_call: TRBV27
d_call: TRBD2
clone_size: once
cdr3_aa: CASRPILAGVRYLIF
cdr3_nt: TGTGCCAGCAGACCAATACTAGCGGGGGTGAGGTATTTGATCTTC

j_call: TRBJ2-6
v_call: TRBV7-2
d_call: TRBD1
clone_size: -
cdr3_aa: CASSLRDRASSGANVLTF
cdr3_nt: TGTGCCAGCAGCTTACGAGACAGGGCCAGCTCTGGGGCCAACGTCCTGACTTTC

j_call: TRBJ2-2
v_call: TRBV24-1
d_call: TRBD2
clone_size: -
cdr3_aa: CATSARGRASDNTGELFF
cdr3_nt: TGTGCCACCAGTGCTCGCGGGAGGGCCTCGGATAACACCGGGGAGCTGTTTTTT

j_call: TRBJ2-1
v_call: TRBV7-9
d_call: TRBD2
clone_size: -
cdr3_aa: CASSSGGVSYNEQFF
cdr3_nt: TGTGCCAGCAGCAGCGGGGGGGTCTCCTACAATGAGCAGTTCTTC

j_call: TRBJ1-2
v_call: TRBV6-1
d_call: -
clone_size: -
cdr3_aa: CASSEANRGDGYTF
cdr3_nt: TGTGCCAGCAGTGAGGCCAATCGGGGGGATGGCTACACCTTC

j_call: TRBJ2-2
v_call: TRBV4-3
d_call: -
clone_size: -
cdr3_aa: CASSQDSAGGLTGELFF
cdr3_nt: TGCGCCAGCAGCCAAGACAGTGCAGGGGGGTTAACCGGGGAGCTGTTTTTT

j_call: TRBJ2-1
v_call: TRBV6-5
d_call: -
clone_size: -
cdr3_aa: CASEDQRVGYNEQFF
cdr3_nt: TGTGCCAGCGAAGATCAGAGGGTAGGCTACAATGAGCAGTTCTTC

j_call: TRBJ2-7
v_call: TRBV10-3
d_call: -
clone_size: once
cdr3_aa: CAISDPGVGGYEQYF
cdr3_nt: TGTGCCATCAGTGATCCGGGCGTGGGGGGCTACGAGCAGTACTTC

j_call: TRBJ2-1
v_call: TRBV21-1
d_call: -
clone_size: -
cdr3_aa: CASSERLAGVLIYNEQFF
cdr3_nt: TGTGCCAGCAGCGAAAGACTAGCGGGAGTCTTAATCTACAATGAGCAGTTCTTC

j_call: TRBJ1-4
v_call: TRBV6-1
d_call: -
clone_size: -
cdr3_aa: CASSEVEGRGGEKLFF
cdr3_nt: TGTGCCAGCAGTGAAGTAGAGGGCAGGGGTGGCGAAAAACTGTTTTTT

j_call: TRBJ2-1
v_call: TRBV5-1
d_call: -
clone_size: -
cdr3_aa: CASSLFGAYNEQFF
cdr3_nt: TGCGCCAGCAGCTTGTTCGGAGCCTACAATGAGCAGTTCTTC

j_call: TRBJ2-2
v_call: TRBV7-3
d_call: -
clone_size: -
cdr3_aa: CASSFALAGELFF
cdr3_nt: TGTGCCAGCAGCTTCGCGTTGGCCGGGGAGCTGTTTTTT

j_call: TRBJ1-6
v_call: TRBV2
d_call: -
clone_size: -
cdr3_aa: CASSEARNNSPLHF
cdr3_nt: TGTGCCAGCAGTGAGGCACGTAATAATTCACCCCTCCACTTT

j_call: TRBJ1-2
v_call: TRBV5-4
d_call: TRBD1
clone_size: -
cdr3_aa: CASSLAQGVYGYTF
cdr3_nt: TGTGCCAGCAGCTTGGCCCAGGGGGTCTATGGCTACACCTTC

j_call: TRBJ1-1
v_call: TRBV19
d_call: -
clone_size: -
cdr3_aa: CASSIVFAQGEAFF
cdr3_nt: TGTGCCAGTAGTATCGTGTTCGCGCAGGGTGAAGCTTTCTTT

j_call: TRBJ2-3
v_call: TRBV12-3/TRBV12-4
d_call: -
clone_size: -
cdr3_aa: CASSATGTDTQYF
cdr3_nt: TGTGCCAGCAGCGCTACAGGGACAGATACGCAGTATTTT

j_call: TRBJ2-7
v_call: TRBV19
d_call: TRBD1
clone_size: -
cdr3_aa: CASSMGQGFTYEQYF
cdr3_nt: TGTGCCAGTAGTATGGGACAGGGTTTCACCTACGAGCAGTACTTC

j_call: TRBJ1-2
v_call: TRBV7-2
d_call: TRBD1
clone_size: once
cdr3_aa: CASSSGQNYGYTF
cdr3_nt: TGTGCCAGCAGCTCGGGACAGAACTATGGCTACACCTTC

j_call: TRBJ1-2
v_call: TRBV2
d_call: -
clone_size: -
cdr3_aa: CANPPGQGGGYTF
cdr3_nt: TGTGCCAATCCTCCAGGGCAGGGAGGCGGCTACACCTTC